The 29 T cell receptor beta chains below were found in one sample sequenced in a study of tumor-infiltrating lymphocytes in primary liver carcinoma. From around 0.5 ug total RNA, TCR beta cDNA was generated with a primer in the constant region. Three nested multiplex PCR rounds of slightly modified ARM-PCR generated TCR beta libraries. Amplification in the first two PCR rounds was performed using TRBV1-TRBV30 forward primers and a C-beta reverse primer for around 11 cycles each. TCRdb reprocessed the multiplex PCR reads via MiXCR and lists one record per CDR3 protein. The sample holds 190,000 or so distinct CDR3 sequences, about two thirds seen once. Extraction also yielded germline DNA, while blood RNA was obtained from unsorted whole blood. The specimen sequenced was peripheral blood. These receptors were taken from a woman aged 55-70 years with primary liver carcinoma and hepatitis B virus infection.

For this clonotype: The final CDR3 position lacks the conserved phenylalanine or tryptophan, pointing to a likely read error. CDR3 sequence: CASSPDRGHDSGELFS. Here the CDR3 DNA reads TGTGCCAGCAGCCCCGATAGGGGGCACGACTCCGGGGAGCTGTTTTCT. The chain recombines TRBV11-3 with TRBJ2-2; 7 bases line up with TRBD1. V dropped 5 bases and J dropped 6; count of bases not matched to a gene: 12. Germline V gene sequence: CDR1 SGHNT, CDR2 YENEEA. The CDR3 loop spans 16 amino acids.

The table lists this clonotype with many counts. V and J are TRBV29-1 and TRBJ2-5; 7 bases are shared with TRBD1. V was pared by 6 bases and J by 5 bases, with 24 bases of the junction left unmatched. Germline CDR1 is SQVTM and CDR2 is ANQGSEA. The CDR3 is 18 residues long. The CDR3 region is CSVLPADRVVGMGETQYF. CDR3 coding DNA: TGCAGCGTCCTCCCAGCAGACAGGGTAGTGGGAATGGGGGAGACCCAGTACTTC.

This clonotype was recorded at least ten times. The chain links TRBV6-1 to TRBJ2-1; 10 bases map to TRBD2. V lost 10 bases to trimming and J lost 3 bases; unmatched junction nucleotides: 15. This CDR3 has 17 residues. Germline CDR1 is MNHNS and CDR2 is SASEGT. CDR3 coding DNA: TGTGCCACCCTCCCGTTCCTAGCGGGAGCCTTCTACAATGAGCAGTTCTTC. Its protein is CATLPFLAGAFYNEQFF.

Regarding this clonotype: A junction boundary mismatches the germline segment, possibly from a read error. The chain uses TRBV6-6 and TRBJ1-5, with 9 bases fitting TRBD1. Germline CDR1 MNHNY, CDR2 SVGAGI (reference sequence). The length of the CDR3 is 17 residues. The CDR3 DNA is TGTGCCAGCACCGGGGGACAGGGTCCTCATGGCAATCAGCCCCAACATTTT. It encodes CASTGGQGPHGNQPQHF.

On this clonotype itself: One junction end disagrees with the germline gene, perhaps due to a read error. The J gene is TRBJ2-1, the V gene TRBV6-1, with D possibly TRBD2 on 6 matching bases. The CDR3 extends over 16 amino acids. The germline V gene has CDR1 MNHNS and CDR2 SASEGT. The CDR3 here is CASGRVGGGDSNERFF. In DNA form, the CDR3 reads TGTGCCAGCGGAAGGGTGGGGGGAGGTGACTCCAATGAGCGGTTCTTC.

This chain connects TRBV2 to TRBJ1-1; no reliable D call. Germline V gene data show CDR1 as SNHLY and CDR2 as FYNNEI. The V end was cut by 5 bases, the J end by 6 bases, with 13 bases between. The CDR3 has 13 amino acids. CDR3 sequence (DNA): TGTGCCAGCAGTAACAGCCCGAGCGCTGAAGCTTTCTTT. Its protein is CASSNSPSAEAFF. Looking up the rest from reference TRBV2 and TRBJ1-1 gives the full variable domain: EPEVTQTPSHQVTQMGQEVILRCVPISNHLYFYWYRQILGQKVEFLVSFYNNEISEKSEIFDDQFSVERPDGSNFTLKIRSTKLEDSAMYFCASSNSPSAEAFFGQGTRLTVV.

As regards this clonotype: Germline is not matched at one junction end, which may reflect a read error. This chain links TRBV5-3 with TRBJ1-2, with 7 nucleotides matching TRBD1. TRBV5-3 qualifies as an ORF whose function is uncertain. The CDR3 totals 14 residues. The CDR3 here is CARSLTTGDYAYTF. Written as DNA, the CDR3 is TGTGCCAGAAGCTTGACAACAGGGGACTATGCCTACACCTTC.

J is TRBJ2-1 and V is TRBV28; 9 nucleotides line up with TRBD2. J lost 6 bases, V lost 6 bases, and 18 bases had no gene match. Germline V gene lookup returns CDR1 MDHEN and CDR2 SYDVKM. The CDR3 spans 18 residues. The CDR3 DNA sequence: TGTGCCAGCAGCAGCTTTGCGGGGAGCGGGAGGACCCGCAATGAGCAGTTCTTC. Its translation is CASSSFAGSGRTRNEQFF.

Notes on this clonotype: Mismatch with germline at one junction end may stem from a read error. J is TRBJ1-5 and V is TRBV7-9; D possibly corresponds to TRBD1 (5 bases). CDR1 is SEHNR and CDR2 is FQNEAQ in the germline V gene (reference sequence). The CDR3 is made up of 13 amino acids. For the CDR3, the DNA is TGTGCCAGCAGCTGGGGGGGGGATCAGTCCCAGCATTTT. This gives the protein CASSWGGDQSQHF.

As concerns this clonotype: Possible read error: a much larger clone is one base away. The rearrangement links TRBV12-3 or TRBV12-4 to TRBJ1-1; D remains unclear. V was clipped by 2 bases and J by 2 bases, with 9 bases between them. The CDR3 extends over 14 amino acids. CDR3 coding DNA: TGTGCCAGCAGTTTACTCAGGAGAAACACTGAAGCTTTCTTT. Its translation is CASSLLRRNTEAFF.

The count of this clonotype is one. This CDR3 fails to terminate in the conserved phenylalanine or tryptophan, so it likely reflects a read error. It is unclear where the CDR3 begins or ends on the DNA, so no DNA is shown, and the CDR3 is as TCRdb lists it. The chain carries TRBV7-8 and TRBJ2-4; the D call in the table, TRBD1, was not verified against the DNA. The CDR3 comprises 16 residues, both ends counted. The germline V gene has CDR1 SGHVS and CDR2 FQNEAQ. The CDR3 loop reads CASSPSRELDKNIQYS.

This clonotype was found many times. This chain links TRBV6-1 with TRBJ1-1; D gene unclear. Per the germline V gene, CDR1 is MNHNS and CDR2 is SASEGT. The CDR3 consists of 14 residues. The V end lost 6 bases, the J end lost 6 bases, and 17 bases lay between the germline ends. The chain's CDR3 is CASRGTLWYAEAFF. The CDR3 nucleotides are TGTGCCAGCAGGGGTACTCTATGGTACGCTGAAGCTTTCTTT.

The chain uses TRBV19 and TRBJ2-2, with D unclear. CDR1 and CDR2 (germline): LNHDA, SQIVND (reference sequence). V dropped 4 bases and J dropped 7 bases, with 19 bases sitting between them. This CDR3 comprises 16 residues. The CDR3 DNA sequence: TGTGCCAGTAGTAAATCTAGTCACACTGCGGTCGGGGAGCTGTTTTTT. Translating gives CASSKSSHTAVGELFF.

The J gene is TRBJ2-7, the V gene TRBV20-1, with 7 bases matching TRBD2. The CDR3 consists of 15 residues. The trim removed 5 bases at V and 8 bases at J, leaving 18 bases unmatched. The germline CDR1 and CDR2 sequences are DFQATT and SNEGSKA (reference sequence). CDR3 residues: CSAPAWRGRVLKQYF. DNA for the CDR3: TGCAGTGCTCCGGCCTGGCGGGGGAGGGTCTTGAAGCAGTACTTC.

This chain joins TRBV5-1 and TRBJ2-1; TRBD2 agrees at 9 bases. The CDR3 sequence is 20 residues long. The germline V gene encodes CDR1 SGHRS and CDR2 YFSETQ. With 2 bases clipped from V and 2 bases from J, the junction kept 17 bases outside the gene matches. The chain's CDR3 is CASSFSPRIGREGPYNEQFF. The CDR3 DNA sequence: TGCGCCAGCAGCTTTTCCCCACGTATCGGGCGGGAGGGACCCTACAATGAGCAGTTCTTC.

V usage is TRBV12-3 or TRBV12-4 and J usage is TRBJ1-5; D gene uncertain. The CDR3 loop spans 13 amino acids. The chain's CDR3 is CGSSFDSNQPQHF. For the CDR3, the DNA is TGTGGCAGTAGTTTTGACAGCAATCAGCCCCAGCATTTT.

As regards this clonotype: The junction and the germline gene differ at one end; a read error may be behind it. This chain connects TRBV29-1 to TRBJ2-3; tentative D call: TRBD2 (6 bases). The CDR3 contains 17 residues. The germline CDR1 and CDR2 sequences are SQVTM and ANQGSEA. The CDR3 DNA sequence: TGCGGCGTTCCGGGGGAAGGGGCACAAAGTTGGTCAGATACGCAATATTTT. Residues: CGVPGEGAQSWSDTQYF.

This clonotype was observed a handful of times. V usage is TRBV5-1 and J usage is TRBJ1-5; TRBD1 is a possible D gene (6 bases). The V end was cut by 0 bases, the J end by 7 bases, with 14 bases between. Germline V lookup: CDR1 SGHRS, CDR2 YFSETQ. The length of the CDR3 is 15 residues. The CDR3 coding sequence is TGCGCCAGCAGCTTGGAGGGGGGCAGGGGACAGCCCCAGCATTTT. Protein product: CASSLEGGRGQPQHF.

A note on this clonotype: A read error may produce the germline difference seen at one junction end. This chain's CDR3 is CVSSLAGGSGANVLTF. CDR3 bases: TGTGTCAGCAGCTTGGCCGGAGGGTCTGGGGCCAACGTCCTGACTTTC. V is TRBV7-9 and J is TRBJ2-6; a weak D match, TRBD2 (6 bases). Looked up from germline, CDR1 is SEHNR and CDR2 is FQNEAQ (reference sequence). The CDR3 consists of 16 residues.

This clonotype was seen at least ten times. The gene calls are TRBV6-5 and TRBJ1-4; D ambiguous. V dropped 6 bases and J dropped 0 bases, with 8 bases sitting between them. Germline V CDR1 and CDR2: MNHEY, SVGAGI. The CDR3 is 14 residues long. The CDR3 nucleotides read TGTGCCAGCAGGTACACCTCAACTAATGAAAAACTGTTTTTT. Translation gives CASRYTSTNEKLFF.

The DNA of the CDR3 is TGTGCCAGCAGTCCCTACTGGACAGGGAAAGAAGATCAGCCCCAGCATTTT. It is translated as CASSPYWTGKEDQPQHF. V and J are TRBV28 and TRBJ1-5, with 8 nucleotides matching TRBD1. CDR3 length: 17 residues. V dropped 5 bases and J dropped 5; count of bases not matched to a gene: 14. CDR1 is MDHEN, CDR2 SYDVKM, per germline.

The rearrangement uses TRBV9 and TRBJ2-7; 14 bases match TRBD2. V shed 6 bases and J 5 bases; nucleotides not matched to a gene: 10. CDR1 is SGDLS, CDR2 YYNGEE, per germline. The CDR3 length is 16 residues. The DNA for the CDR3 is TGTGCCAGCAACGTCGGGACTAGCGGGAGTTACAACGAGCAGTACTTC. As protein: CASNVGTSGSYNEQYF.

There are many counts of this clonotype. The V call is TRBV11-1, the J call TRBJ2-3; unclear D gene. The CDR3 is 11 residues long. CDR1 is SGHAT and CDR2 is FQDESV in the germline V gene (reference sequence). Trimming removed 7 bases from V and 6 bases from J, with 8 bases in between. The CDR3 is CASTDADTQYF. DNA of the CDR3: TGTGCCAGCACGGACGCGGATACGCAGTATTTT.

This clonotype was detected ten times or more. J is TRBJ2-7 and V is TRBV11-2, with 14 bases that match TRBD2. Germline-derived CDR1 and CDR2 are SGHAT and FQNNGV. Trimming took 5 bases from V and 2 from J; bases not matched to a gene: 8. The CDR3 is 17 residues long. CDR3 amino acids: CASSPRLAGGPPYEQYF. CDR3 DNA: TGTGCCAGCAGCCCGAGACTAGCGGGAGGGCCCCCCTACGAGCAGTACTTC. The whole variable domain, remainder taken from reference TRBV11-2 and TRBJ2-7, is EAGVAQSPRYKIIEKRQSVAFWCNPISGHATLYWYQQILGQGPKLLIQFQNNGVVDDSQLPKDRFSAERLKGVDSTLKIQPAKLEDSAVYLCASSPRLAGGPPYEQYFGPGTRLTVT.

This clonotype was observed at least ten times. V gene TRBV6-6 combines with J gene TRBJ2-7; 7 positions agree with TRBD1. This CDR3 spans 14 amino acids. The V gene's germline CDR1 is MNHNY and CDR2 SVGAGI (reference sequence). With V trimmed by 6 bases and J by 2 bases, 7 bases remained unmatched. CDR3 in DNA: TGTGCCAGCAGCCTCGGACAGGCCGCCTACGAGCAGTACTTC. Amino acids: CASSLGQAAYEQYF.

At least ten counts were recorded for this clonotype. The chain couples TRBV12-3 or TRBV12-4 to TRBJ2-4, with 16 nucleotides matching TRBD2. The CDR3 length is 19 residues. V was clipped by 6 bases and J by 6 bases; unmatched bases: 14. Written as DNA, the CDR3 is TGTGCCAGCAGACCTGACCCGGGACTAGCGGGAGGGCGGGGAAACATTCAGTACTTC. This codes for CASRPDPGLAGGRGNIQYF.

In the case of this clonotype: This may come from a read error, since a much larger clone is one base off. The chain is built from TRBV12-3 or TRBV12-4 and TRBJ2-1, with D perhaps TRBD2 (5 bases). The CDR3 covers 14 residues. In DNA form, the CDR3 reads TGTGCCGGCAGTTTCTCCCAGCGGTACAATGAGCAGTTCTTC. Its translation: CAGSFSQRYNEQFF.

Points on this clonotype: This clone may be a read error of a much larger clone one base away. This chain joins TRBV10-3 and TRBJ2-3, with 13 positions matching TRBD2. CDR3 length: 16 residues. CDR1 is ENHRY, CDR2 SYGVKD, per germline. The CDR3 nucleotides are TGTGCCATCAGTGAGGGACTAGCGGGAGCCACATATACGCAGTATTTT. Its translation: CAISEGLAGATYTQYF.

Points on this clonotype: Germline is not matched at one junction end, which may reflect a read error. The chain carries TRBV10-3 and TRBJ2-4; 7 bases are a match to TRBD2. The CDR3 contains 17 residues. The germline V gene encodes CDR1 ENHRY and CDR2 SYGVKD. As DNA, the CDR3 is TGTGCCATCAGTGAGTCTTCACCGGCGGGAGTCAAAAACATTCACTACTTC. Its translation is CAISESSPAGVKNIHYF.